This passage covers 9 T cell receptor beta chains from one sample sequenced in a study of blood T cells in healthy people across ages. Next came a second PCR, run for about 7 to 12 cycles, which used a sample-barcoded 5' primer along with a J-beta primer mix. TCRdb reprocessed the 5' RACE reads via MiXCR and lists one record per CDR3 protein. The sample has 650,000 or so distinct CDR3 sequences, 52% seen once; the top ten hold approximately 15%. What was sequenced was blood. Every receptor here comes from a woman older than 75 in good health.

The V call is TRBV16, the J call TRBJ1-3; no clear D. V was trimmed by 2 bases and J by 2 bases, leaving 7 bases between them. In germline, CDR1 is KGHSY, CDR2 FQNENV. The CDR3 extends over 14 amino acids. CDR3 loop: CASSQMQAGNTIYF. The CDR3 bases are TGTGCCAGCAGCCAAATGCAGGCTGGAAACACCATATATTTT.

The sample holds many counts of this clonotype. The chain carries TRBV7-9 and TRBJ2-5; possible D gene TRBD1, 6 bases. Looked up from germline, CDR1 is SEHNR and CDR2 is FQNEAQ (reference sequence). This CDR3 has 14 amino acids. V was clipped by 1 base and J by 1 base, with 7 bases between them. The CDR3 region is CASSLEGGQETQYF. DNA for the CDR3: TGTGCCAGCAGCTTAGAAGGGGGCCAAGAGACCCAGTACTTC.

The chain joins TRBV2 to TRBJ2-7; 7 bases map to TRBD1. The ends lost 7 bases at V and 7 bases at J; junction bases unmatched: 10. This CDR3 has 13 residues. Germline loops: CDR1 SNHLY, CDR2 FYNNEI. The CDR3 loop reads CASIRDSLPEQYF. The CDR3 DNA sequence: TGTGCCAGCATTAGGGACAGCCTTCCGGAGCAGTACTTC.

This clonotype was picked up a small number of times. This rearrangement joins TRBV3-1 to TRBJ2-1; 8 bases are a match to TRBD1. Germline CDR1 and CDR2: LGHDT and YNNKEL (reference sequence). The CDR3 consists of 16 residues. V dropped 0 bases and J dropped 5; count of bases not matched to a gene: 6. CDR3 region: CASSQEGGTGNNEQFF. The CDR3 DNA reads TGTGCCAGCAGCCAAGAAGGTGGGACAGGCAACAATGAGCAGTTCTTC.

This clonotype was counted a few times. The chain has TRBV4-1 and TRBJ2-5, with 8 bases matching TRBD2. Losses at the gene ends were 0 bases for V and 4 bases for J; bases not matched to a gene: 7. Germline CDR1 reads MGHRA; CDR2 reads YSYEKL. The CDR3 covers 16 residues. This CDR3 is CASSQDWAGGVETQYF. In DNA form, the CDR3 reads TGCGCCAGCAGCCAAGATTGGGCGGGAGGAGTAGAGACCCAGTACTTC.

Details on this clonotype: With a much larger clone just one base away, this may be a read error. The V call is TRBV20-1, the J call TRBJ2-7; 9 positions agree with TRBD1. The CDR3 loop spans 12 amino acids. Trimming at V came to 5 bases and at J to 5 bases, leaving 4 bases not matched to a gene. The germline CDR1 and CDR2 sequences are DFQATT and SNEGSKA (reference sequence). CDR3 nucleotide sequence: TGCAGTGCTTCGGGGACAGGGAACGAGCAGTACTTC. This translates into CSASGTGNEQYF.

This clonotype occurred a few times. The V call is TRBV18, the J call TRBJ2-7; D unresolved. Looked up from germline, CDR1 is KGHSH and CDR2 is LQKENI. The V gene lost 6 bases and the J gene lost 4 bases, with 16 bases spanning the gap. This CDR3 has 14 residues. The CDR3 sequence: CASSPRQVGYEQYF. The CDR3 bases are TGTGCCAGCTCCCCAAGACAAGTCGGGTACGAGCAGTACTTC. The variable domain in full, with the rest retrieved from reference TRBV18 and TRBJ2-7, is NAGVMQNPRHLVRRRGQEARLRCSPMKGHSHVYWYRQLPEEGLKFMVYLQKENIIDESGMPKERFSAEFPKEGPSILRIQQVVRGDSAAYFCASSPRQVGYEQYFGPGTRLTVT.

CDR3 loop: CASSLGAGGLETQFF. CDR3 coding DNA: TGTGCCAGCAGCTTAGGAGCGGGGGGGCTGGAGACCCAGTTCTTC. V usage is TRBV7-2 and J usage is TRBJ2-5; 10 nucleotides agree with TRBD2. Gene TRBJ2-1 matches the end of the DNA better, so the J call may be wrong. This CDR3 comprises 15 residues. Per the germline V gene, CDR1 is SGHTA and CDR2 is FQGNSA.

In this sample, this clonotype turned up a few times. This chain links TRBV12-3 or TRBV12-4 with TRBJ2-2; no firm D call. Trimming left V 8 bases short and J 0 bases short, with 10 bases between. The CDR3 has 14 residues. CDR3 in amino acids: CASSYRANTGELFF. In DNA, the CDR3 is TGTGCCAGCTCGTACAGAGCGAACACCGGGGAGCTGTTTTTT.